The rows below give T cell receptor beta chains drawn from one sample of a study of naive and memory T cell subsets. TCRdb re-called the UMI-ligation and nested PCR reads through MiXCR, storing one row per CDR3 protein. In the table there are 80,000 to 95,000 distinct CDR3 sequences, 9% of which are singletons. The specimen was naive CD8+ T cells from blood. These receptors came from a human donor in good health. The CDR3 runs from the conserved cysteine through the conserved F or W. Fields, in order: D gene, clone size, J gene, V gene, CDR3 protein, CDR3 DNA. D genes are given only for firm matches. Not all rows give a size; the values are once, few, many and, for expanded clones, a class.

D gene: -; clone size: many; J gene: TRBJ2-5; V gene: TRBV4-3; CDR3 protein: CASSQDAGPGETQYF; CDR3 DNA: TGCGCCAGCAGCCAAGATGCAGGGCCGGGGGAGACCCAGTACTTC
D gene: -; clone size: many; J gene: TRBJ2-3; V gene: TRBV7-2; CDR3 protein: CASTTPVLASTDTQYF; CDR3 DNA: TGTGCCAGCACCACGCCGGTCCTAGCGAGCACAGATACGCAGTATTTT
D gene: TRBD1; clone size: -; J gene: TRBJ1-5; V gene: TRBV5-6; CDR3 protein: CASSGQGQPQHF; CDR3 DNA: TGTGCCAGCAGCGGACAGGGACAGCCCCAGCATTTT
D gene: -; clone size: many; J gene: TRBJ2-7; V gene: TRBV7-9; CDR3 protein: CATRGEYSYEQYF; CDR3 DNA: TGTGCCACCCGAGGGGAGTATTCCTACGAGCAGTACTTC
D gene: TRBD2; clone size: -; J gene: TRBJ2-1; V gene: TRBV19; CDR3 protein: CASLLAGGPNNEQFF; CDR3 DNA: TGTGCCAGTTTACTAGCGGGAGGGCCCAACAATGAGCAGTTCTTC
D gene: -; clone size: -; J gene: TRBJ2-3; V gene: TRBV4-3; CDR3 protein: CASSQDRSGASTDTQYF; CDR3 DNA: TGCGCCAGCAGCCAAGATAGGTCGGGGGCTAGCACAGATACGCAGTATTTT
D gene: -; clone size: few; J gene: TRBJ2-3; V gene: TRBV6-6; CDR3 protein: CASSYSSDTQYF; CDR3 DNA: TGTGCCAGCAGTTACTCGTCAGATACGCAGTATTTT
D gene: -; clone size: many; J gene: TRBJ2-5; V gene: TRBV3-1; CDR3 protein: CASSQEGLGAGETQYF; CDR3 DNA: TGTGCCAGCAGCCAAGAAGGTCTGGGAGCTGGTGAGACCCAGTACTTC
D gene: -; clone size: many; J gene: TRBJ2-7; V gene: TRBV12-3/TRBV12-4; CDR3 protein: CASSLIGQSYEQYF; CDR3 DNA: TGTGCCAGCAGTTTAATTGGACAGTCCTACGAGCAGTACTTC
D gene: TRBD1; clone size: -; J gene: TRBJ2-2; V gene: TRBV27; CDR3 protein: CASSGDREGYANTGELFF; CDR3 DNA: TGTGCCAGCAGTGGGGACAGGGAAGGCTACGCGAACACCGGGGAGCTGTTTTTT
D gene: TRBD1; clone size: many; J gene: TRBJ2-7; V gene: TRBV4-1; CDR3 protein: CASSQDWTGEQYF; CDR3 DNA: TGCGCCAGCAGCCAAGACTGGACAGGCGAGCAGTACTTC
D gene: TRBD2; clone size: few; J gene: TRBJ2-5; V gene: TRBV2; CDR3 protein: CASKRLAGEGETQYF; CDR3 DNA: TGTGCCAGCAAGAGACTAGCGGGAGAGGGGGAGACCCAGTACTTC
D gene: TRBD2; clone size: few; J gene: TRBJ2-1; V gene: TRBV10-3; CDR3 protein: CATNKREWDNEQFF; CDR3 DNA: TGTGCCACCAATAAGCGGGAGTGGGACAATGAGCAGTTCTTC
D gene: TRBD1; clone size: many; J gene: TRBJ2-7; V gene: TRBV15; CDR3 protein: CATASGTGDEQYF; CDR3 DNA: TGTGCCACGGCCTCCGGGACAGGGGACGAGCAGTACTTC
D gene: -; clone size: many; J gene: TRBJ2-5; V gene: TRBV7-9; CDR3 protein: CASSPGLPQTQYF; CDR3 DNA: TGTGCCAGCAGCCCCGGGCTCCCGCAGACCCAGTACTTC
D gene: TRBD2; clone size: -; J gene: TRBJ2-7; V gene: TRBV6-2/TRBV6-3; CDR3 protein: CASSYKASEAGAEQYF; CDR3 DNA: TGTGCCAGCAGTTATAAGGCTAGCGAAGCGGGAGCCGAGCAGTACTTC
D gene: TRBD2; clone size: many; J gene: TRBJ2-7; V gene: TRBV7-8; CDR3 protein: CASGTSATYEQYF; CDR3 DNA: TGTGCCAGCGGGACTAGCGCGACCTACGAGCAGTACTTC
D gene: TRBD2; clone size: -; J gene: TRBJ2-3; V gene: TRBV20-1; CDR3 protein: CSARDFPLAGAEDTQYF; CDR3 DNA: TGCAGTGCTAGAGATTTCCCCCTAGCGGGAGCGGAAGATACGCAGTATTTT
D gene: -; clone size: few; J gene: TRBJ2-7; V gene: TRBV7-8; CDR3 protein: CASSQPGWGSIDEQYF; CDR3 DNA: TGTGCCAGCAGCCAACCGGGGTGGGGGTCTATAGACGAGCAGTACTTC
D gene: -; clone size: -; J gene: TRBJ2-5; V gene: TRBV11-2; CDR3 protein: CASSLIQRTEETQYF; CDR3 DNA: TGTGCCAGCAGCTTGATACAGAGAACCGAAGAGACCCAGTACTTC
D gene: -; clone size: many; J gene: TRBJ2-2; V gene: TRBV7-6; CDR3 protein: CASSNTYTGELFF; CDR3 DNA: TGTGCCAGCAGCAATACTTACACCGGGGAGCTGTTTTTT
D gene: TRBD2; clone size: few; J gene: TRBJ2-3; V gene: TRBV5-5; CDR3 protein: CASSLQVAGVQRTQYF; CDR3 DNA: TGTGCCAGCAGCTTGCAGGTAGCGGGAGTTCAGAGGACGCAGTATTTT
D gene: TRBD2; clone size: many; J gene: TRBJ2-3; V gene: TRBV29-1; CDR3 protein: CSVGVAGGPADTQYF; CDR3 DNA: TGCAGCGTTGGGGTCGCGGGAGGGCCCGCAGATACGCAGTATTTT
D gene: -; clone size: many; J gene: TRBJ2-3; V gene: TRBV7-9; CDR3 protein: CASSWEGRTDTQYF; CDR3 DNA: TGTGCCAGCAGCTGGGAAGGCCGCACAGATACGCAGTATTTT
D gene: TRBD2; clone size: few; J gene: TRBJ2-4; V gene: TRBV9; CDR3 protein: CASSVALAGAKNIQYF; CDR3 DNA: TGTGCCAGCAGCGTAGCACTAGCGGGAGCCAAAAACATTCAGTACTTC
D gene: TRBD1; clone size: -; J gene: TRBJ1-3; V gene: TRBV28; CDR3 protein: CASSLGQGYGNTIYF; CDR3 DNA: TGTGCCAGCAGTCTGGGACAGGGTTACGGAAACACCATATATTTT
D gene: -; clone size: many; J gene: TRBJ1-1; V gene: TRBV29-1; CDR3 protein: CSVEDGLNTEAFF; CDR3 DNA: TGCAGCGTTGAGGACGGCTTGAACACTGAAGCTTTCTTT
D gene: -; clone size: many; J gene: TRBJ2-3; V gene: TRBV12-5; CDR3 protein: CASGGDITDTQYF; CDR3 DNA: TGTGCTAGTGGGGGGGACATCACAGATACGCAGTATTTT
D gene: -; clone size: many; J gene: TRBJ2-1; V gene: TRBV9; CDR3 protein: CASTQTVNEQFF; CDR3 DNA: TGTGCCAGCACCCAGACAGTCAATGAGCAGTTCTTC
D gene: TRBD2; clone size: many; J gene: TRBJ2-2; V gene: TRBV10-3; CDR3 protein: CASNGGGPAGELFF; CDR3 DNA: TGTGCCTCCAACGGGGGAGGGCCCGCCGGGGAGCTGTTTTTT
D gene: TRBD1; clone size: -; J gene: TRBJ1-2; V gene: TRBV7-2; CDR3 protein: CASSSGTGGGYGYTF; CDR3 DNA: TGTGCCAGCAGCTCAGGGACAGGGGGCGGCTATGGCTACACCTTC
D gene: -; clone size: few; J gene: TRBJ2-3; V gene: TRBV3-1; CDR3 protein: CASSKDSDLTDTQYF; CDR3 DNA: TGTGCCAGCAGCAAAGACTCGGACCTCACAGATACGCAGTATTTT
D gene: TRBD1; clone size: many; J gene: TRBJ1-4; V gene: TRBV14; CDR3 protein: CASSQDPRVTGGREKLFF; CDR3 DNA: TGTGCCAGCAGCCAAGATCCAAGGGTGACAGGGGGCCGGGAAAAACTGTTTTTT
D gene: -; clone size: -; J gene: TRBJ2-3; V gene: TRBV27; CDR3 protein: CASRGLGTQYF; CDR3 DNA: TGTGCCAGCAGGGGGCTGGGCACGCAGTATTTT
D gene: -; clone size: many; J gene: TRBJ1-3; V gene: TRBV9; CDR3 protein: CASSVAGTSGNTIYF; CDR3 DNA: TGTGCCAGCAGCGTCGCAGGGACTTCTGGAAACACCATATATTTT
D gene: TRBD2; clone size: few; J gene: TRBJ2-7; V gene: TRBV3-1; CDR3 protein: CASSQLLSAGESHEQYF; CDR3 DNA: TGTGCCAGCAGCCAATTGCTTTCCGCGGGAGAGTCCCACGAGCAGTACTTC
D gene: -; clone size: -; J gene: TRBJ2-7; V gene: TRBV6-6; CDR3 protein: CASSGSQGRFYEQYF; CDR3 DNA: TGTGCCAGCAGCGGGTCCCAGGGGCGGTTCTACGAGCAGTACTTC
D gene: -; clone size: -; J gene: TRBJ2-3; V gene: TRBV4-2; CDR3 protein: CASSQVLEASTDTQYF; CDR3 DNA: TGTGCCAGCAGCCAAGTCCTCGAAGCTAGCACAGATACGCAGTATTTT
D gene: -; clone size: many; J gene: TRBJ2-1; V gene: TRBV6-6; CDR3 protein: CASSSTPNSYNEQFF; CDR3 DNA: TGTGCCAGCAGTTCGACACCAAACTCCTACAATGAGCAGTTCTTC
D gene: TRBD2; clone size: many; J gene: TRBJ2-4; V gene: TRBV7-9; CDR3 protein: CASSLAGWRENIQYF; CDR3 DNA: TGTGCCAGCAGCTTAGCGGGTTGGCGGGAGAACATTCAGTACTTC
D gene: TRBD1; clone size: -; J gene: TRBJ2-7; V gene: TRBV7-9; CDR3 protein: CASSLRTGLTYEQYF; CDR3 DNA: TGTGCCAGCAGCTTACGGACAGGGCTAACCTACGAGCAGTACTTC
D gene: -; clone size: many; J gene: TRBJ2-7; V gene: TRBV4-1; CDR3 protein: CASSQGATRGYEQYF; CDR3 DNA: TGCGCCAGCAGCCAAGGGGCTACCCGCGGGTACGAGCAGTACTTC
D gene: TRBD1; clone size: many; J gene: TRBJ2-7; V gene: TRBV28; CDR3 protein: CASSFTRTTGGNYEQYF; CDR3 DNA: TGTGCCAGCAGTTTCACCCGCACGACAGGGGGCAACTACGAGCAGTACTTC
D gene: -; clone size: many; J gene: TRBJ2-3; V gene: TRBV2; CDR3 protein: CASSVDRRSTDTQYF; CDR3 DNA: TGTGCCAGCAGTGTAGACCGGCGGAGCACAGATACGCAGTATTTT
D gene: TRBD2; clone size: -; J gene: TRBJ2-7; V gene: TRBV12-3/TRBV12-4; CDR3 protein: CASSPGLAGGVYEQYF; CDR3 DNA: TGTGCCAGCAGCCCGGGACTAGCGGGAGGGGTCTACGAGCAGTACTTC
D gene: -; clone size: -; J gene: TRBJ1-1; V gene: TRBV12-3/TRBV12-4; CDR3 protein: CATLREAEAFF; CDR3 DNA: TGTGCCACCCTTCGAGAGGCTGAAGCTTTCTTT
D gene: -; clone size: -; J gene: TRBJ1-1; V gene: TRBV29-1; CDR3 protein: CSVGITSTEAFF; CDR3 DNA: TGCAGCGTCGGTATTACCAGCACTGAAGCTTTCTTT
D gene: -; clone size: -; J gene: TRBJ2-7; V gene: TRBV30; CDR3 protein: CAWSTGTGRYEQYF; CDR3 DNA: TGTGCCTGGAGCACGGGTACAGGGCGCTACGAGCAGTACTTC
D gene: -; clone size: many; J gene: TRBJ2-7; V gene: TRBV6-4; CDR3 protein: CSGTSSYEQYF; CDR3 DNA: TGCAGTGGGACAAGCTCCTACGAGCAGTACTTC
D gene: -; clone size: -; J gene: TRBJ2-5; V gene: TRBV5-1; CDR3 protein: CASSLVHYQETQYF; CDR3 DNA: TGCGCCAGCAGCTTGGTTCACTACCAAGAGACCCAGTACTTC
D gene: -; clone size: few; J gene: TRBJ1-5; V gene: TRBV28; CDR3 protein: CASSFKGIDQPQHF; CDR3 DNA: TGTGCCAGCAGTTTCAAGGGGATAGATCAGCCCCAGCATTTT
D gene: TRBD1; clone size: many; J gene: TRBJ1-1; V gene: TRBV5-1; CDR3 protein: CASSGGQGIPVAFF; CDR3 DNA: TGCGCCAGCAGCGGGGGACAGGGGATACCCGTAGCTTTCTTT
D gene: TRBD2; clone size: many; J gene: TRBJ2-1; V gene: TRBV20-1; CDR3 protein: CSARVASGTPYNEQFF; CDR3 DNA: TGCAGTGCTAGAGTGGCTAGCGGGACACCCTACAATGAGCAGTTCTTC
D gene: -; clone size: many; J gene: TRBJ1-5; V gene: TRBV4-2; CDR3 protein: CASRSESYSNQPQHF; CDR3 DNA: TGTGCCAGCAGGTCCGAATCGTATAGCAATCAGCCCCAGCATTTT
D gene: -; clone size: -; J gene: TRBJ2-7; V gene: TRBV20-1; CDR3 protein: CSAWDPDSYEQYF; CDR3 DNA: TGCAGTGCCTGGGACCCCGACTCCTACGAGCAGTACTTC
D gene: TRBD1; clone size: many; J gene: TRBJ2-7; V gene: TRBV20-1; CDR3 protein: CSAAAFPTGQSYEQYF; CDR3 DNA: TGCAGTGCCGCCGCCTTCCCGACAGGGCAGTCATACGAGCAGTACTTC
D gene: -; clone size: few; J gene: TRBJ1-1; V gene: TRBV7-2; CDR3 protein: CASSLAGLRENTEAFF; CDR3 DNA: TGTGCCAGCAGCTTAGCGGGGTTGCGGGAGAACACTGAAGCTTTCTTT